The next 7 T cell receptor beta chains were all read from a single sample in a study of blood T cell repertoires in COVID-19. The assay was immunoSEQ multiplex PCR, and TCRdb's table has in-frame clones only and misses some. This table has about 330,000 clones, roughly 85% appearing once. The source material was peripheral blood. These receptors originate from a human donor in a cohort sampled during active COVID-19.

The chain uses TRBV29-1 and TRBJ2-1; TRBD2 might be the D (7 bases). Trimming left V 7 bases short and J 4 bases short, with 11 bases between. CDR3 size: 12 residues. Germline loops: CDR1 SQVTM, CDR2 ANQGSEA. The CDR3 protein is CSAGGPYNEQFF. DNA of the CDR3: TGCAGCGCCGGGGGGCCTTACAATGAGCAGTTCTTC.

This clone was found once. The V and J genes are TRBV24-1 and TRBJ2-1; 11 bases map to TRBD2. CDR1 is KGHDR and CDR2 is SFDVKD in the germline V gene. With V trimmed by 9 bases and J by 7 bases, 7 bases remained unmatched. The length of the CDR3 is 14 residues. CDR3 nucleotide sequence: TGTGCCACCCAAGATAGCGGGGGGGCAAATGAGCAGTTCTTC. It specifies CATQDSGGANEQFF.

The rearrangement uses TRBV10-3 and TRBJ1-5; a weak D match, TRBD1 (5 bases). Germline CDR1 and CDR2: ENHRY and SYGVKD. Trimming pared 5 bases from V and 3 bases from J, leaving 8 bases between. The CDR3 spans 13 residues. The chain's CDR3 is CAISPQDNQPQHF. In nucleotides, the CDR3 is TGTGCCATCAGTCCACAGGACAATCAGCCCCAGCATTTT.

The CDR3 DNA is TGTGCCAGCAGCCAAACCGCCCCGGGGGGTTACACTGAAGCTTTCTTT. As protein: CASSQTAPGGYTEAFF. The gene calls are TRBV3-1 (or the pseudogene TRBV3-2) and TRBJ1-1; TRBD1 might be the D (5 bases). The germline gives CDR1 LGHDT, CDR2 YNNKEL (reference sequence). The germline V and J ends were trimmed by 2 bases and 3 bases, with 16 bases remaining between them. The CDR3 consists of 16 residues.

This chain joins TRBV5-1 and TRBJ2-1, with D possibly being TRBD2 (6 bases). The germline V gene encodes CDR1 SGHRS and CDR2 YFSETQ. The CDR3 extends over 14 amino acids. V lost 1 base and J 9 bases, leaving 14 bases between the germline ends. DNA for the CDR3: TGCGCCAGCAGCTTGAAGTGGGAGGACCCTGAGCAGTTCTTC. It yields the protein CASSLKWEDPEQFF.

In its sample, this clone was seen many times. This chain connects TRBV2 to TRBJ1-1, with TRBD1 matching over 7 bases. Germline trimming cut 4 bases from V and 7 bases from J; bases unmatched to any gene: 3. Germline CDR1 is SNHLY and CDR2 is FYNNEI. CDR3 length: 12 amino acids. CDR3 nucleotide sequence: TGTGCCAGCAGTGGGGACAGCGGTGAAGCTTTCTTT. Its translation: CASSGDSGEAFF.

This clone was seen repeatedly, ten times or more. The chain joins TRBV7-3 to TRBJ1-1; unclear D gene. CDR1 and CDR2 (germline): SGHTA, FQGTGA. The CDR3 has 14 amino acids. V was cut by 1 base and J by 0 bases, with 6 bases left in between. The chain's CDR3 is CASSLNRVNTEAFF. The CDR3 nucleotides are TGTGCCAGCAGCTTAAATCGGGTGAACACTGAAGCTTTCTTT. The complete variable domain, with remaining parts taken from reference TRBV7-3 and TRBJ1-1, reads GAGVSQTPSNKVTEKGKYVELRCDPISGHTALYWYRQSLGQGPEFLIYFQGTGAADDSGLPNDRFFAVRPEGSVSTLKIQRTERGDSAVYLCASSLNRVNTEAFFGQGTRLTVV.